The clone carrying this T cell receptor (beta chain) was recorded a few times. The study drew participants aged about 18 to 89 years from roughly 25 US areas. The sample belongs to a study of blood T cell repertoires in COVID-19. In the original processing: It was from reference gene primer amplification that nucleated cell counts were estimated. Sequenced by immunoSEQ multiplex PCR; TCRdb stores in-frame clones only, minus some. That table gives V, J and clone size, and the DNA gave D and trimming. The sample consists of 200,000 to 250,000 clones, around 85% of them appearing once. The ends lost 3 bases at V and 5 bases at J; junction bases unmatched: 7. The length of the CDR3 is 15 residues. CDR1 and CDR2 from the germline V gene are SGHDN and FVKESK.

The rearrangement uses TRBV14 and TRBJ2-1, with 7 bases matching TRBD2. This TCR was recovered from a woman aged 40-49 years with acute COVID-19. Sequencing used PBMCs or T cells enriched from blood (not recorded which). Here the CDR3 reads CASSQGGRKNNEQFF. The CDR3, as DNA: TGTGCCAGCAGCCAGGGGGGGAGAAAGAACAATGAGCAGTTCTTC.